A selection of T cell receptor beta chains follows, all from one sample in a study of patients and donors after allogeneic stem cell transplantation. TCRdb reprocessed the RT-PCR reads with MiXCR, giving one entry per CDR3 protein. The sample shows around 30,000 distinct CDR3 sequences, 8.1% of them seen only once. Sequenced sample: blood, either unsorted or a sorted T cell fraction (not recorded which). The receptor set was obtained from a human donor who was either an allogeneic HSCT recipient or a stem cell or donor lymphocyte infusion donor (not recorded which). It is not recorded whose cells these are; they may come from a transplant donor. The CDR3 runs from the conserved cysteine through the conserved F or W. The D gene is left open where the match is weak. Size is omitted from some rows. Given values are once, few, many or a class for expanded clones.

>-|TRBV2|TRBJ2-5|-
TGTGCCAGCAGCATCAGCGGGGAGACCCAGTACTTC
CASSISGETQYF
>-|TRBV5-1|TRBJ2-5|TRBD1
TGCGCCAGCAGCACAGGACAGGGGGTTTGGGAGACCCAGTACTTC
CASSTGQGVWETQYF
>many|TRBV19|TRBJ2-1|TRBD2
TGTGCCAGTAGTACCCCTAGCGGGAGAACGCGCAATGAGCAGTTCTTC
CASSTPSGRTRNEQFF
>-|TRBV7-9|TRBJ2-7|-
TGTGCCAGCAGCCGACTGTACGAGCAGTACTTC
CASSRLYEQYF
>many|TRBV5-1|TRBJ2-5|-
TGCGCCAGCAGCTTGGGGGGGTCGGGGCGAGAAGAGACCCAGTACTTC
CASSLGGSGREETQYF
>many|TRBV5-6|TRBJ2-7|-
TGTGCCAGCAGCTCACCCCGGAGGGCCTCCTACGAGCAGTACTTC
CASSSPRRASYEQYF
>few|TRBV7-9|TRBJ2-1|TRBD2
TGTGCCAGCAGCTTAGTTAGCGCGGGGGGCTACAATGAGCAGTTCTTC
CASSLVSAGGYNEQFF
>-|TRBV5-4|TRBJ2-1|TRBD1
TGTGCCAGCAGTCCCGGGACAGGATACAATGAGCAGTTCTTC
CASSPGTGYNEQFF
>-|TRBV5-4|TRBJ2-5|TRBD2
TGTGCCAGCAGCTTGGTGAGCGGGGACCAAGAGACCCAGTACTTC
CASSLVSGDQETQYF
>-|TRBV3-1|TRBJ1-5|-
TGTGCCAGCAGCCAAGATCTGGATCAGCCCCAGCATTTT
CASSQDLDQPQHF
>many|TRBV30|TRBJ2-7|-
TGTGCCTGGAGTGTAGGCTCCTACGAGCAGTACTTC
CAWSVGSYEQYF
>many|TRBV7-8|TRBJ2-7|TRBD2
TGTGCCAGCAGCCAACAGCGGGAGGCGGCCGAGCAGTACTTC
CASSQQREAAEQYF
>few|TRBV28|TRBJ1-2|-
TGTGCCAGCAGTTCGGATCCGGGACAACCTAACTATGGCTACACCTTC
CASSSDPGQPNYGYTF
>many|TRBV20-1|TRBJ2-2|-
TGCAGTGCCCAAATGGGACGGGGGACCGGGGAGCTGTTTTTT
CSAQMGRGTGELFF
>many|TRBV19|TRBJ1-2|-
TGTGCCAGTAGCCCAGGGACGTCCGGAGCTGGCTACACCTTC
CASSPGTSGAGYTF
>few|TRBV28|TRBJ2-7|TRBD2
TGTGCCAGCAGTTCCGCCCCCGGACAGAACAGATTGACTAGCGGGGGCCCCTACGAGCAGTACTTC
CASSSAPGQNRLTSGGPYEQYF
>few|TRBV12-3/TRBV12-4|TRBJ1-2|TRBD1
TGTGCCAGCAGTCCGTGGACAGGGGAAAGAGGCTACACCTTC
CASSPWTGERGYTF
>once|TRBV5-1|TRBJ1-1|-
TGCGCCAGCAGCCCTACAACAAACACTGAAGCTTTCTTT
CASSPTTNTEAFF
>-|TRBV7-6|TRBJ1-6|-
TGTGCCAGCACCCCGCTGGAGACCAGGGGTTCACCCCTCCACTTT
CASTPLETRGSPLHF
>many|TRBV18|TRBJ2-7|-
TGTGCCAGCTCACACTTGGGCAGGGCATACGAGCAGTACTTC
CASSHLGRAYEQYF
>-|TRBV28|TRBJ1-5|-
TGTGCCAGCAGTTTCACGGGGCCGGGCGTTCAGCCCCAGCATTTT
CASSFTGPGVQPQHF
>few|TRBV11-2|TRBJ2-5|TRBD2
TGTGCCAGCAGCTTAGGAGCGGGAGGGCCTTATAGGACCCAGTACTTC
CASSLGAGGPYRTQYF
>-|TRBV27|TRBJ1-6|TRBD1
TGTGCCAGCAGTTTAGCCTACAGGGGTGTATCGTATTCACCCCTCCACTTT
CASSLAYRGVSYSPLHF
>-|TRBV6-1|TRBJ2-3|-
TGTGCCAGCAGTGACCCCCGGGGGTCACAGGGCACAGATACGCAGTATTTT
CASSDPRGSQGTDTQYF
>-|TRBV5-6|TRBJ2-7|-
TGTGCCAGCAGCTTCTTGCGCTACGAGCAGTACTTC
CASSFLRYEQYF
>many|TRBV20-1|TRBJ2-3|TRBD1
TGCAGTGCTAAGGGGGCGCTCACAGATACGCAGTATTTT
CSAKGALTDTQYF
>many|TRBV29-1|TRBJ2-7|-
TGCAGTCACCCTCACTACGAGCAGTACTTC
CSHPHYEQYF
>few|TRBV20-1|TRBJ1-1|TRBD1
TGCAGTGCTAAACAGGGGGTGAACACTGAAGCTTTCTTT
CSAKQGVNTEAFF
>many|TRBV7-2|TRBJ1-5|-
TGTGCCAGCAGCTTAGACGGATTATTCCTCAATCAGCCCCAGCATTTT
CASSLDGLFLNQPQHF
>many|TRBV20-1|TRBJ2-7|-
TGCAGTGCTAAGGAGGGGGGACCAGCTGGCGAGCAGTACTTC
CSAKEGGPAGEQYF